Below are 19 T cell receptor beta chains sequenced from a single sample in a study of T-cell reconstitution after alpha-beta-depleted transplantation in children. Unique molecular identifiers tagged the TCRbeta library. TCRdb re-derived calls from the PCR reads in MiXCR, one entry per CDR3 protein. This sample has hundreds of thousands of distinct CDR3 sequences, with around 14% found just once. Source: PBMCs, taken before TCRalphabeta/CD19-depleted stem cell transplant. These receptors all stem from a girl aged 2 to 9 with congenital amegakaryocytic thrombocytopenia, due to receive a stem cell transplant.

This clonotype was found a few times. This rearrangement joins TRBV7-6 to TRBJ2-1, with 10 bases identical to TRBD2. Germline values: CDR1 SGHVS, CDR2 FNYEAQ. The CDR3 has 18 residues. V lost 1 base to trimming and J lost 7 bases; unmatched junction nucleotides: 13. This CDR3 is CASSLVLAGAQLVNEQFF. The CDR3 DNA reads as TGTGCCAGCAGCTTAGTGCTAGCGGGAGCACAGTTGGTAAATGAGCAGTTCTTC.

This clonotype was observed many times. The chain carries TRBV20-1 and TRBJ1-2; D is unresolved. The CDR3 is 19 amino acids. From germline, CDR1 is DFQATT and CDR2 SNEGSKA (reference sequence). V was cut by 0 bases and J by 4 bases, with 27 bases left in between. The CDR3 nucleotides are TGCAGTGCTAGAGACCGGGGAGGGTGGGATCTTGACGAACTCTATGGCTACACCTTC. It specifies CSARDRGGWDLDELYGYTF.

In this sample, this clonotype turned up many times. The J gene is TRBJ1-1, the V gene TRBV5-1; D possibly corresponds to TRBD1 (6 bases). V was clipped by 4 bases and J by 4 bases, with 20 bases between them. The CDR3 runs to 16 residues. Germline CDR1 is SGHRS and CDR2 is YFSETQ. The CDR3 DNA reads as TGCGCCAGCAGCCCAGATTCTGAGGGGGTTAGCACTGAAGCTTTCTTT. Protein product: CASSPDSEGVSTEAFF.

The chain carries TRBV5-5 and TRBJ2-7, with D perhaps TRBD2 (6 bases). V was trimmed by 0 bases and J by 7 bases, leaving 11 bases between them. CDR1 and CDR2 from the germline V gene are SGHKS and YYEKEE (reference sequence). The CDR3 is 13 residues long. The CDR3: CASSLGGLIEQYF. The CDR3 region has the DNA TGTGCCAGCAGCTTGGGCGGACTAATTGAGCAGTACTTC.

This clonotype was observed a few times. The chain carries TRBV10-3 and TRBJ2-1, with D perhaps matching TRBD1 (6 bases). Looked up from germline, CDR1 is ENHRY and CDR2 is SYGVKD. The CDR3 is made up of 13 amino acids. V shed 8 bases and J shed 5 bases, with 13 bases lying between them. This CDR3 reads CAISGVRDNEQFF. The CDR3 DNA is TGTGCCATCTCAGGGGTCAGGGACAATGAGCAGTTCTTC.

This chain connects TRBV20-1 to TRBJ1-2; D gene ambiguous. CDR1 DFQATT and CDR2 SNEGSKA come from the germline V gene (reference sequence). This CDR3 is 13 amino acids long. The CDR3 nucleotides are TGCAGCTCCCGGCAGGCCTCGGGCTATGGCTACACCTTC. Translated, it gives CSSRQASGYGYTF.

The rearrangement joins TRBV7-9 to TRBJ2-5, with 8 bases that match TRBD2. V lost 1 base and J lost 1; bases outside the gene matches: 5. The CDR3 totals 16 residues. Germline assignment: CDR1 SEHNR and CDR2 FQNEAQ (reference sequence). CDR3 coding DNA: TGTGCCAGCAGCTTAGTCGGTAGCGGGACCCAAGAGACCCAGTACTTC. It is translated as CASSLVGSGTQETQYF.

This clonotype has at least ten counts. The rearrangement uses TRBV7-2 and TRBJ1-5; TRBD1 aligns across 7 bases. The CDR3 is 15 amino acids. CDR1 SGHTA and CDR2 FQGNSA come from the germline V gene. J gave up 6 bases and V 1 base, and 6 bases lay outside the gene matches. The CDR3, as DNA: TGTGCCAGCAGCTTAGACAGGGGATATGGTCAGCCCCAGCATTTT. Its translation is CASSLDRGYGQPQHF.

The table lists this clonotype with many counts. The V gene is TRBV5-8, the J gene TRBJ1-5; the D is unclear. This CDR3 spans 13 amino acids. Germline CDR1 reads SGHTS; CDR2 reads YDEGEE. Trimming removed 0 bases from V and 7 bases from J, with 8 bases in between. The CDR3 protein is CASSLAGWQPQHF. The DNA of the CDR3 is TGTGCCAGCAGCTTGGCGGGGTGGCAGCCCCAGCATTTT.

This clonotype was counted ten times or more. The chain joins TRBV5-1 to TRBJ2-7; possible D gene TRBD2, 5 bases. Germline V lookup: CDR1 SGHRS, CDR2 YFSETQ. The ends were cut back, 6 bases at V and 3 bases at J, with 16 bases in the middle. The CDR3 length is 14 residues. CDR3 coding DNA: TGCGCCAGCACCTCGGAGGCCGGAGTCTACGAGCAGTACTTC. It specifies CASTSEAGVYEQYF. Using reference TRBV5-1 and TRBJ2-7 for the parts outside the CDR3, the full variable domain is KAGVTQTPRYLIKTRGQQVTLSCSPISGHRSVSWYQQTPGQGLQFLFEYFSETQRNKGNFPGRFSGRQFSNSRSEMNVSTLELGDSALYLCASTSEAGVYEQYFGPGTRLTVT.

The J gene is TRBJ1-4, the V gene TRBV18; D uncertain. Germline CDR1 is KGHSH and CDR2 is LQKENI. Trimming stripped 4 bases from V and 8 bases from J, with 20 bases between. The CDR3 is made up of 16 amino acids. CDR3 residues: CASSLQRTSQWEKLFF. The CDR3 coding sequence is TGTGCCAGCTCACTGCAGAGGACCTCGCAATGGGAAAAACTGTTTTTT.

This clonotype has more than one count but fewer than ten. The gene calls are TRBV7-9 and TRBJ2-1, with D perhaps matching TRBD1 or TRBD2 (5 bases each). CDR1 is SEHNR and CDR2 is FQNEAQ in the germline V gene (reference sequence). V lost 3 bases to trimming and J lost 9 bases, with 18 bases between them. This CDR3 has 15 amino acids. CDR3 nucleotide sequence: TGTGCCAGCAGCTTTGCTTATCTACGGGGACCTGAGCAGTTCTTC. Amino acid sequence: CASSFAYLRGPEQFF.

This clonotype was recorded at least ten times. This chain uses TRBV3-1 with TRBJ1-2; D is unclear. The germline V and J ends were trimmed by 4 bases and 7 bases, with 10 bases remaining between them. The CDR3 length is 12 residues. Germline V CDR1 and CDR2: LGHDT, YNNKEL (reference sequence). CDR3: CASSLESGGYTF. The CDR3 DNA sequence: TGTGCCAGCAGCCTCGAGAGTGGTGGCTACACCTTC.

To note about this clonotype: Being one base from a much bigger clone, this may be a read error. The chain links TRBV7-8 to TRBJ1-3, with D tentatively TRBD1 (5 bases). CDR3 length equals 16 residues. Germline V lookup: CDR1 SGHVS, CDR2 FQNEAQ. V lost 3 bases, J lost 6 bases, and 18 bases lay in between. The CDR3 coding sequence is TGTGCCAGCAGCTTTTTCCAGGGCCAGTGGGAAAACACCATATATTTT. It is translated as CASSFFQGQWENTIYF. The whole variable domain, filled in from reference TRBV7-8 and TRBJ1-3, reads GAGVSQSPRYKVAKRGQDVALRCDPISGHVSLFWYQQALGQGPEFLTYFQNEAQLDKSGLPSDRFFAERPEGSVSTLKIQRTQQEDSAVYLCASSFFQGQWENTIYFGEGSWLTVV.

J is TRBJ2-1 and V is TRBV7-9; 8 nucleotides line up with TRBD2. Germline values: CDR1 SEHNR, CDR2 FQNEAQ (reference sequence). Trimming at V came to 1 base and at J to 8 bases, leaving 10 bases not matched to a gene. The CDR3 totals 16 residues. CDR3 nucleotides: TGTGCCAGCAGCTTAGGATCCGGGACTAGTTTATATGAGCAGTTCTTC. Translating gives CASSLGSGTSLYEQFF.

This clonotype was counted between two and nine times. The rearrangement joins TRBV6-2 or TRBV6-3 to TRBJ1-6; D gene uncertain. Trimming shortened V by 0 bases and J by 9 bases, and 3 bases separated the two germline ends. Germline V lookup: CDR1 MNHEY, CDR2 SVGEGT. The CDR3 loop spans 12 amino acids. As DNA, the CDR3 is TGTGCCAGCAGTTACTCTTCTTCACCCCTCCACTTT. Translation gives CASSYSSSPLHF.

This clonotype was seen more than once but under ten times. The rearrangement uses TRBV12-3 or TRBV12-4 and TRBJ2-3; possibly TRBD2 for D (5 bases). The germline V and J ends were trimmed by 8 bases and 2 bases, with 17 bases remaining between them. The CDR3 covers 15 residues. The CDR3, as DNA: TGTGCCAGCCTCAAGATTGACCTAGCCACAGATACGCAGTATTTT. It specifies CASLKIDLATDTQYF.

The chain combines TRBV5-1 with TRBJ1-1; D unclear. Trimming removed 0 bases at V and 7 bases at J, with 16 bases between. The CDR3 sequence is 15 residues long. Germline CDR1 and CDR2: SGHRS and YFSETQ. CDR3 in DNA: TGCGCCAGCAGCTTGGAGCCTGGTAATTATATTGAAGCTTTCTTT. This translates into CASSLEPGNYIEAFF. Full variable domain (remainder filled in from reference TRBV5-1 and TRBJ1-1): KAGVTQTPRYLIKTRGQQVTLSCSPISGHRSVSWYQQTPGQGLQFLFEYFSETQRNKGNFPGRFSGRQFSNSRSEMNVSTLELGDSALYLCASSLEPGNYIEAFFGQGTRLTVV.

This clonotype was counted at least ten times. The gene calls are TRBV12-3 or TRBV12-4 and TRBJ1-1; unclear D gene. CDR3 length equals 11 residues. Trimming removed 8 bases at V and 7 bases at J, with 11 bases between. The CDR3 sequence: CASVWRLEAFF. The CDR3 DNA follows: TGTGCCAGCGTCTGGAGGCTTGAAGCTTTCTTT.